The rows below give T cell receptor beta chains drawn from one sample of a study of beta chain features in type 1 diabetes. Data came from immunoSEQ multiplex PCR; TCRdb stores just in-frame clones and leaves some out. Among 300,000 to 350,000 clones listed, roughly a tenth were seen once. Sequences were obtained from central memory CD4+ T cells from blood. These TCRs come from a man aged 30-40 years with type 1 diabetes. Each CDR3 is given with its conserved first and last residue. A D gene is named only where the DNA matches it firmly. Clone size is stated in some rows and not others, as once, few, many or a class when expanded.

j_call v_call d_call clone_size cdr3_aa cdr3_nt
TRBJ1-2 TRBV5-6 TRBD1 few CASSSAGDRVIGYGYTF TGTGCCAGCAGCTCCGCAGGGGACAGGGTGATAGGCTATGGCTACACCTTC
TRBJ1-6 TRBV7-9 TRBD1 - CASSFGTGGNSPLHF TGTGCCAGCAGCTTCGGGACAGGGGGGAATTCACCCCTCCACTTT
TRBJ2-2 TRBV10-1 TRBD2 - CASSSGGTGELFF TGCGCCAGCAGTTCGGGGGGCACCGGGGAGCTGTTTTTT
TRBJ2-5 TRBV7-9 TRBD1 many CASSVAGGQETQYF TGTGCCAGCAGCGTGGCAGGGGGCCAAGAGACCCAGTACTTC
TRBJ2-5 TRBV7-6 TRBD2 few CASSPTTGLAGETQYF TGTGCCAGCAGCCCCACCACTGGACTAGCCGGGGAGACCCAGTACTTC
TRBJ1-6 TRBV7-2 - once CASSFEQGGNSPLHF TGTGCCAGCAGCTTCGAACAGGGTGGTAATTCACCCCTCCACTTT
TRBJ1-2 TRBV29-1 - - CSVEDWEGMGGYTF TGCAGCGTTGAAGATTGGGAGGGGATGGGTGGCTACACCTTC
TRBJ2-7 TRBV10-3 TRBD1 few CAISDADRDRENF TGTGCCATCAGCGATGCCGACAGGGACAGGGAAAACTTC
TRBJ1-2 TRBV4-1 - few CASSQETGNGYTF TGCGCCAGCAGCCAAGAAACAGGGAATGGCTACACCTTC
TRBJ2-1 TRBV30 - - CAWTDSGRYEQFF TGTGCCTGGACTGACTCCGGGCGGTATGAGCAGTTCTTC
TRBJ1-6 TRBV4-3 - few CASSQAAVAAEGGNSPLHF TGCGCCAGCAGCCAAGCGGCAGTTGCAGCGGAAGGTGGCAATTCACCCCTCCACTTT
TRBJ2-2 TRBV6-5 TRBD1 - CASSRGQGDAGELFF TGTGCCAGCAGTCGCGGACAGGGAGACGCCGGGGAGCTGTTTTTT
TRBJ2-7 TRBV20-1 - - CSAQGGYEQYF TGCAGTGCCCAGGGGGGCTACGAGCAGTACTTC
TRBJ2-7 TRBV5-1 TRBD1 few CASWEMGQGDEQYF TGCGCCAGCTGGGAAATGGGACAGGGCGACGAGCAGTACTTC
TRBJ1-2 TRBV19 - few CASSPPGRPDYGYTF TGTGCCAGTAGTCCTCCTGGCCGTCCTGATTATGGCTACACCTTC
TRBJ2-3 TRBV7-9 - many CASSGVAADTQYF TGTGCCAGCAGCGGGGTGGCTGCAGATACGCAGTATTTT
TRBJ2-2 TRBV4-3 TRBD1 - CASSSPQGDTGELFF TGCGCCAGCAGCTCCCCCCAGGGGGACACCGGGGAGCTGTTTTTT
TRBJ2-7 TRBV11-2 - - CASSRMIGASYEQYF TGTGCCAGCAGCCGGATGATAGGGGCCTCCTACGAGCAGTACTTC
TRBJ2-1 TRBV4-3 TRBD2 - CASSQGSSGGYNEQFF TGCGCCAGCAGCCAAGGGTCCAGCGGGGGCTACAATGAGCAGTTCTTC
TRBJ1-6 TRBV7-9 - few CASSPGDNSPLHF TGTGCCAGCAGTCCCGGAGATAATTCACCCCTCCACTTT
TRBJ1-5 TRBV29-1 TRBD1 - CSVRGQGYAQPQHF TGCAGCGTCCGCGGACAGGGGTATGCTCAGCCCCAGCATTTT
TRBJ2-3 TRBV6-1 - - CAVTRAGADADTQYF TGTGCCGTCACTAGGGCGGGGGCAGATGCAGATACGCAGTATTTT
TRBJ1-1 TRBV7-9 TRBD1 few CASRRGQDGSTEAFF TGTGCCAGCAGAAGGGGACAGGATGGTAGCACTGAAGCTTTCTTT
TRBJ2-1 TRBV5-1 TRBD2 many CASASGGAANNEQFF TGCGCCAGCGCTAGCGGGGGGGCGGCGAACAATGAGCAGTTCTTC
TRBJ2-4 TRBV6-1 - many CASSEGPGPDIQYF TGTGCCAGCAGTGAAGGGCCGGGACCAGACATTCAGTACTTC
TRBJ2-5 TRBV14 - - CASSQRLNFQETQYF TGTGCCAGCAGCCAACGGTTAAATTTTCAAGAGACCCAGTACTTC
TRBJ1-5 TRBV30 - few CAWSRQTNQPQHF TGTGCCTGGAGTCGACAGACCAATCAGCCCCAGCATTTT
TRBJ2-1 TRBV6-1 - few CASSELVGAYNEQFF TGTGCCAGCAGTGAACTTGTTGGAGCCTACAATGAGCAGTTCTTC
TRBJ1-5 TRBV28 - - CASSPTRDISNQPQHF TGTGCCAGCAGTCCTACCCGGGACATTAGCAATCAGCCCCAGCATTTT
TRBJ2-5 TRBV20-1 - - CSASKETQYF TGCAGTGCTAGTAAAGAGACCCAGTACTTC
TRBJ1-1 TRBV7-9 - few CASSPWGDTEAFF TGTGCCAGCAGCCCATGGGGGGACACTGAAGCTTTCTTT
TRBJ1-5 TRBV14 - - CASSSQQSSPQHF TGTGCCAGCAGCTCACAACAGAGCTCGCCCCAGCATTTT
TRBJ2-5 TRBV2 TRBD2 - CASLAGGEETQYF TGTGCCAGCCTAGCGGGGGGCGAAGAGACCCAGTACTTC
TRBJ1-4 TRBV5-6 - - CASSFSGFNEKLFF TGTGCCAGCAGCTTTTCGGGATTCAATGAAAAACTGTTTTTT
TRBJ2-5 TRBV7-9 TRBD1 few CASSFTRGPGTQYF TGTGCCAGCAGCTTCACCAGGGGGCCTGGGACCCAGTACTTC
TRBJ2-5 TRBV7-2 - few CASSFPQGVKETQYF TGTGCCAGCAGCTTCCCGCAGGGCGTGAAAGAGACCCAGTACTTC
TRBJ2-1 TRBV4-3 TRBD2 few CASSPGLVTIEQFF TGCGCCAGCAGCCCTGGACTAGTGACTATTGAGCAGTTCTTC
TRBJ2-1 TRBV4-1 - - CASSLGGRADSYNEQFF TGCGCCAGCAGCCTCGGGGGCCGAGCAGATAGTTACAATGAGCAGTTCTTC
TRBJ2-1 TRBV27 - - CASSLSARGDNEQFF TGTGCCAGCAGTTTATCCGCCCGAGGGGACAATGAGCAGTTCTTC
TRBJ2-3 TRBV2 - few CASIRDTRLDTQYF TGTGCCAGCATCCGGGACACCAGATTAGATACGCAGTATTTT
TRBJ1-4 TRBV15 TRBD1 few CATSRDIPGQGDEKLFF TGTGCCACCAGCAGAGATATACCGGGACAGGGCGATGAAAAACTGTTTTTT
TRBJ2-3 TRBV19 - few CASTERGGIMDTQYF TGTGCCAGTACAGAGAGGGGGGGCATTATGGATACGCAGTATTTT
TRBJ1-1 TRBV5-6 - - CASSLEMEAFF TGTGCCAGCAGCTTGGAGATGGAAGCTTTCTTT
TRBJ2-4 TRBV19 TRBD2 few CASSMGRGRDLAKNIQYF TGTGCCAGTAGTATGGGGCGGGGGAGAGACCTAGCCAAAAACATTCAGTACTTC
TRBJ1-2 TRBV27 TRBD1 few CASSLRDRGAYGYTF TGTGCCAGCAGTTTACGGGACAGGGGGGCCTATGGCTACACCTTC
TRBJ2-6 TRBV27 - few CASRRQVSGANVLTF TGTGCCAGCCGTCGACAGGTCTCTGGGGCCAACGTCCTGACTTTC
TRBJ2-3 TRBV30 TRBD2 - CAWRSIAGATDTQYF TGTGCCTGGAGGTCAATAGCGGGGGCCACAGATACGCAGTATTTT
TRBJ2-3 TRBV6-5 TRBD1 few CASSFDRASTDTQYF TGTGCCAGCAGTTTTGACAGGGCATCTACAGATACGCAGTATTTT
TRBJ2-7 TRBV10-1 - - CASSLGLRHEQYF TGCGCCAGCAGCCTTGGCCTTCGGCACGAGCAGTACTTC